The 29 T cell receptor beta chains below all came from one sample that was sequenced in a study of blood T cell repertoires in COVID-19. Sequencing used immunoSEQ multiplex PCR; TCRdb keeps in-frame clones, though not all of them. The sample carries approximately 300,000 clones, around nine tenths recorded once. The sequenced material came from peripheral blood. These receptors all stem from a woman younger than 45 with COVID-19, enrolled during active disease.

Turning to this clone: The junction differs from germline at one of its ends, possibly a read error. V and J are TRBV7-7 and TRBJ2-3, with 12 nucleotides matching TRBD2. Germline CDR1 and CDR2: SSHAT and FNYEAQ (reference sequence). This CDR3 comprises 15 residues. The CDR3 is CASSLTSGSTDTQYF. The CDR3 coding sequence is TGTGCTAGCAGTTTGACTAGCGGGAGTACAGATACGCAGTATTTT. The full variable domain, rest sourced from reference TRBV7-7 and TRBJ2-3, is GAGVSQSPRYKVTKRGQDVTLRCDPISSHATLYWYQQALGQGPEFLTYFNYEAQPDKSGLPSDRFSAERPEGSISTLTIQRTEQRDSAMYRCASSLTSGSTDTQYFGPGTRLTVL.

The chain employs TRBV3-1 (or the pseudogene TRBV3-2) and TRBJ1-3; D not certain. The CDR3 has 15 amino acids. Germline V gene data show CDR1 as LGHDT and CDR2 as YNNKEL (reference sequence). Trimming took 0 bases from V and 5 from J, leaving 11 bases between them. CDR3 coding DNA: TGTGCCAGCAGCCAAGATCTGGGCCGCCGAAACACCATATATTTT. Protein: CASSQDLGRRNTIYF.

The chain employs TRBV18 and TRBJ1-1; 8 bases are shared with TRBD1. Losses at the gene ends were 5 bases for V and 3 bases for J; bases not matched to a gene: 5. CDR1 is KGHSH, CDR2 LQKENI, per germline. The CDR3 consists of 14 residues. For the CDR3, the DNA is TGTGCCAGCTCAGGGGGACAGGCCGACACTGAAGCTTTCTTT. This codes for CASSGGQADTEAFF.

The V gene is TRBV19, the J gene TRBJ1-5; 7 nucleotides align to TRBD1. Germline CDR1 is LNHDA and CDR2 is SQIVND (reference sequence). There are 14 residues in the CDR3. The J segment lost 6 bases and the V segment lost 5 bases, leaving 7 bases of the junction unmatched. The CDR3 reads CASSSRQGVQPQHF. The CDR3 DNA reads TGTGCCAGTAGTTCAAGACAGGGCGTTCAGCCCCAGCATTTT.

CDR3 amino acids: CASSPGPNYGYTF. CDR3 coding DNA: TGTGCCAGCAGTCCAGGGCCTAACTATGGCTACACCTTC. This chain uses TRBV2 with TRBJ1-2, with TRBD1 as a possible D gene (5 bases). V was pared by 5 bases and J by 0 bases, with 7 bases between. The CDR3 loop spans 13 amino acids. Germline V gene sequence: CDR1 SNHLY, CDR2 FYNNEI.

This clone was detected only a few times. The V call is TRBV5-1, the J call TRBJ2-7; 10 positions match TRBD1. Per the germline V gene, CDR1 is SGHRS and CDR2 is YFSETQ. J gave up 3 bases and V 3 bases, and 3 bases lay outside the gene matches. The CDR3 totals 14 residues. CDR3 protein: CASSSGQGHYEQYF. The DNA for the CDR3 is TGCGCCAGCAGCTCGGGACAGGGGCACTACGAGCAGTACTTC.

This sequence joins TRBV16 and TRBJ1-2; D is unclear. V was cut by 6 bases and J by 4 bases, with 18 bases left in between. CDR1 and CDR2 (germline): KGHSY, FQNENV. The CDR3 spans 15 residues. CDR3 sequence reads: CASSVRPDGGYGYTF. The CDR3, as DNA: TGTGCCAGCAGTGTCAGGCCGGATGGAGGCTATGGCTACACCTTC.

The gene calls are TRBV29-1 and TRBJ2-7; possible D gene TRBD1, 7 bases. The CDR3 length is 12 residues. Germline CDR1 reads SQVTM; CDR2 reads ANQGSEA. V was pared by 7 bases and J by 2 bases, with 12 bases between. This CDR3 is CSGGDSAYEQYF. CDR3 DNA sequence: TGCAGCGGGGGGGACAGTGCCTACGAGCAGTACTTC.

This rearrangement joins TRBV19 to TRBJ1-5; 10 bases are shared with TRBD1. CDR3 size: 18 residues. The V and J ends lost 4 bases and 0 bases, in that order; junction bases with no gene match: 9. From germline, CDR1 is LNHDA and CDR2 SQIVND (reference sequence). In nucleotides, the CDR3 is TGTGCCAGTAGTACGCCGGGACAGGGGTCTTATAGCAATCAGCCCCAGCATTTT. It codes for CASSTPGQGSYSNQPQHF.

CDR3: CASSQGPRTAQYF. For the CDR3, the DNA is TGTGCCAGCAGCCAAGGCCCCCGGACAGCCCAGTACTTC. V is TRBV14 and J is TRBJ2-4; D might be TRBD1 (6 bases). This CDR3 is 13 amino acids long. The germline V gene encodes CDR1 SGHDN and CDR2 FVKESK. Trimming stripped 1 base from V and 13 bases from J, with 14 bases between. Full variable domain (rest looked up from reference TRBV14 and TRBJ2-4): EAGVTQFPSHSVIEKGQTVTLRCDPISGHDNLYWYRRVMGKEIKFLLHFVKESKQDESGMPNNRFLAERTGGTYSTLKVQPAELEDSGVYFCASSQGPRTAQYFGAGTRLSVL.

The genes are TRBV10-3 and TRBJ1-5; tentatively, D is TRBD1 (5 bases). In germline, CDR1 is ENHRY, CDR2 SYGVKD. Trimming took off 2 bases at V and 6 bases at J, with 5 bases between the two ends. CDR3 length equals 12 residues. The CDR3 reads CAISEGAQPQHF. In nucleotides, the CDR3 is TGTGCCATCAGTGAGGGGGCTCAGCCCCAGCATTTT.

The gene calls are TRBV5-4 and TRBJ2-5; D might be TRBD1 (5 bases). This CDR3 has 14 residues. Germline V lookup: CDR1 SGHNT, CDR2 YYREEE (reference sequence). V was cut by 0 bases and J by 2 bases, with 8 bases left in between. The CDR3 DNA reads as TGTGCCAGCAGCTTGGTGGGGCGGCAAGAGACCCAGTACTTC. This codes for CASSLVGRQETQYF.

This chain uses TRBV4-1 with TRBJ1-1, with 7 bases that match TRBD1. V shed 4 bases and J 7 bases; nucleotides not matched to a gene: 9. This CDR3 comprises 14 residues. Per germline, CDR1 MGHRA and CDR2 YSYEKL. DNA of the CDR3: TGCGCCAGCAGCCCCGCGGCAGGGGGGATTGAAGCTTTCTTT. Translation gives CASSPAAGGIEAFF.

The chain employs TRBV6-2 or TRBV6-3 and TRBJ2-1, with TRBD2 matching 11 bases. Germline V gene lookup returns CDR1 MNHEY and CDR2 SVGEGT. Trimming cost V 2 bases and J 9 bases; bases outside gene matches: 6. The CDR3 contains 15 residues. CDR3 sequence: CASSYTSGRGSEQFF. In DNA form, the CDR3 reads TGTGCCAGCAGTTACACTAGCGGGAGAGGTAGTGAGCAGTTCTTC.

The gene calls are TRBV7-2 and TRBJ1-3, with 8 bases lining up with TRBD1. Germline V gene data show CDR1 as SGHTA and CDR2 as FQGNSA. Germline trimming cut 3 bases from V and 4 bases from J; bases unmatched to any gene: 2. The CDR3 runs 14 residues. CDR3 DNA: TGTGCCAGCAGCTTGAGGACAGGGGGAAACACCATATATTTT. Amino acid sequence: CASSLRTGGNTIYF.

CDR3 in amino acids: CASRPPTGGGEKLFF. The CDR3 DNA is TGTGCCAGCAGACCCCCGACAGGGGGAGGCGAAAAACTGTTTTTT. The chain has TRBV6-5 and TRBJ1-4; TRBD1 aligns across 9 bases. The V gene end was trimmed by 6 bases and the J gene end by 8 bases; junction bases not matched to a gene: 10. This CDR3 is 15 amino acids long. Germline loops: CDR1 MNHEY, CDR2 SVGAGI.

The chain carries TRBV7-3 and TRBJ2-3, with 7 bases aligning to TRBD1. CDR3 length: 15 amino acids. The junction had 5 bases not matched to a gene; V was cut back by 5 bases and J by 0 bases. CDR1 is SGHTA and CDR2 is FQGTGA in the germline V gene. The CDR3 loop is CASSQGQPSTDTQYF. In DNA, the CDR3 is TGTGCCAGCAGCCAGGGACAGCCTAGCACAGATACGCAGTATTTT.

The chain has TRBV6-5 and TRBJ1-6; D gene ambiguous. The CDR3 totals 12 residues. CDR1 and CDR2 (germline): MNHEY, SVGAGI. Between the trimmed V and J ends, which lost 5 bases and 7 bases, there was a span of 6 bases. The CDR3 DNA reads as TGTGCCAGCAGTCGAGGAAATTCACCCCTCCACTTT. Translating it yields CASSRGNSPLHF.

CDR3 residues: CASSLRLANKNEQFF. CDR3 DNA sequence: TGTGCCAGCAGCTTAAGGCTAGCGAATAAAAATGAGCAGTTCTTC. The chain carries TRBV7-3 and TRBJ2-1, with D possibly matching TRBD2 (6 bases). The CDR3 runs 15 residues. The germline V gene encodes CDR1 SGHTA and CDR2 FQGTGA. V was shortened by 1 base and J by 7 bases, with 14 bases between the two germline ends.

The rearrangement joins TRBV28 to TRBJ2-1; no definite D call. This CDR3 comprises 14 residues. The V end was cut by 6 bases, the J end by 6 bases, with 15 bases between. The germline gives CDR1 MDHEN, CDR2 SYDVKM. The chain's CDR3 is CASSLRLLSNEQFF. CDR3 DNA: TGTGCCAGCAGCCTCCGTTTACTGAGCAATGAGCAGTTCTTC. Based on the CDR3 plus reference TRBV28 and TRBJ2-1, the full variable domain is DVKVTQSSRYLVKRTGEKVFLECVQDMDHENMFWYRQDPGLGLRLIYFSYDVKMKEKGDIPEGYSVSREKKERFSLILESASTNQTSMYLCASSLRLLSNEQFFGPGTRLTVL.

The chain combines TRBV5-8 with TRBJ1-4; the D gene is possibly TRBD1 (6 bases). The V gene lost 3 bases and the J gene lost 2 bases, with 14 bases spanning the gap. Germline V CDR1 and CDR2: SGHTS, YDEGEE. CDR3 size: 16 residues. The CDR3 loop is CASSSGTHNTNEKLFF. Here the CDR3 DNA reads TGTGCCAGCAGCTCTGGGACACACAACACTAATGAAAAACTGTTTTTT.

The gene calls are TRBV28 and TRBJ1-2; 9 bases match TRBD1. The ends lost 6 bases at V and 8 bases at J; junction bases unmatched: 10. Germline CDR1 and CDR2: MDHEN and SYDVKM. The CDR3 runs 14 residues. CDR3 nucleotide sequence: TGTGCCAGCAGGTTCCGGGGACAGGGTAGAGGCTACACCTTC. Amino acid sequence: CASRFRGQGRGYTF.

This clone appeared a single time. This chain connects TRBV4-3 to TRBJ1-4; 9 bases fit TRBD1. CDR1 is LGHNA, CDR2 YSLEER, per germline. The length of the CDR3 is 15 residues. The V gene end was trimmed by 2 bases and the J gene end by 7 bases; junction bases not matched to a gene: 5. The CDR3 spells CASSQLRTGVEKLFF. Written as DNA, the CDR3 is TGCGCCAGCAGCCAATTAAGGACAGGGGTTGAAAAACTGTTTTTT.

This clone showed up just once. This chain connects TRBV11-2 to TRBJ2-3; D unresolved. Trimming shortened V by 3 bases and J by 2 bases, and 6 bases separated the two germline ends. CDR1 and CDR2 (germline): SGHAT, FQNNGV. The CDR3 covers 13 residues. The chain's CDR3 is CASSLASTDTQYF. DNA for the CDR3: TGTGCCAGCAGCTTGGCCTCCACAGATACGCAGTATTTT.

This chain uses TRBV5-1 with TRBJ1-3, with 9 nucleotides matching TRBD1. Germline V gene sequence: CDR1 SGHRS, CDR2 YFSETQ. This CDR3 region has 16 residues. The V segment lost 0 bases and the J segment 3 bases; nucleotides outside the gene matches: 4. The CDR3 nucleotides read TGCGCCAGCAGCTTGGACCCGACAGGGGGTGGAAACACCATATATTTT. Translating it yields CASSLDPTGGGNTIYF. Supplemented by reference TRBV5-1 and TRBJ1-3, the full variable domain reads KAGVTQTPRYLIKTRGQQVTLSCSPISGHRSVSWYQQTPGQGLQFLFEYFSETQRNKGNFPGRFSGRQFSNSRSEMNVSTLELGDSALYLCASSLDPTGGGNTIYFGEGSWLTVV.

The gene calls are TRBV7-2 and TRBJ1-1; 8 bases line up with TRBD1. The CDR3 extends over 14 amino acids. Trimming cost V 4 bases and J 1 base; bases outside gene matches: 2. Per the germline V gene, CDR1 is SGHTA and CDR2 is FQGNSA. CDR3 sequence reads: CASSSGGGNTEAFF. CDR3 in DNA: TGTGCCAGCAGCTCAGGGGGCGGGAACACTGAAGCTTTCTTT.

The V call is TRBV10-3, the J call TRBJ1-5; D is ambiguous. From germline, CDR1 is ENHRY and CDR2 SYGVKD. CDR3 length: 15 amino acids. V gave up 4 bases and J gave up 3 bases, with 13 bases separating them. This chain's CDR3 is CAISANSASNQPQHF. The CDR3 nucleotides are TGTGCCATCAGTGCCAACAGTGCTTCCAATCAGCCCCAGCATTTT.

V usage is TRBV29-1 and J usage is TRBJ2-1; 10 bases agree with TRBD2. The CDR3 has 15 amino acids. Germline CDR1 reads SQVTM; CDR2 reads ANQGSEA. Trimming cost V 6 bases and J 9 bases; bases outside gene matches: 14. The CDR3 protein is CSVRNRTSGGSEQFF. The CDR3 DNA is TGCAGCGTCCGAAACCGGACTAGCGGAGGGAGTGAGCAGTTCTTC.

The chain joins TRBV2 to TRBJ1-6, with 8 bases aligning to TRBD1. The CDR3 is 13 amino acids. Trimming removed 6 bases from V and 8 bases from J; junction bases left unmatched: 3. Per germline, CDR1 SNHLY and CDR2 FYNNEI. Here the CDR3 DNA reads TGTGCCAGCAGAGGACAGGGCTATTCACCCCTCCACTTT. Its translation is CASRGQGYSPLHF.